The 32 T cell receptor beta chains reported below all come from one sample, sequenced in a study of T-cell memory formation after mild COVID-19. TCRdb passed the 5' RACE reads through MiXCR, listing each CDR3 protein once. In the table there are 500,000 to 550,000 distinct CDR3 sequences, roughly 20% of which are singletons. Sequenced material: PBMCs or a T cell subset sorted from them (not recorded which). These receptors were obtained from an adult woman who had mild COVID-19 (a few samples of this study predate the infection). Cell type and time point are not known.

V gene TRBV29-1 combines with J gene TRBJ1-1, with 9 bases lining up with TRBD1. Germline trimming cut 5 bases from V and 3 bases from J; bases unmatched to any gene: 10. Per germline, CDR1 SQVTM and CDR2 ANQGSEA. This CDR3 comprises 15 residues. The CDR3 nucleotides are TGCAGCGTTCGGGAACAGGGGGCTCGAGACACTGAAGCTTTCTTT. It codes for CSVREQGARDTEAFF.

The chain links TRBV20-1 to TRBJ2-1; D is unresolved. The CDR3 is 12 amino acids. CDR1 is DFQATT, CDR2 SNEGSKA, per germline (reference sequence). Trimming took 6 bases from V and 9 from J, leaving 15 bases between them. The CDR3 nucleotides read TGCAGTGCAGACGACCGCCCCGGTGAGCAGTTCTTC. The encoded protein is CSADDRPGEQFF.

This sequence joins TRBV5-1 and TRBJ2-3; TRBD1 matches at 10 bases. V was pared by 4 bases and J by 4 bases, with 9 bases of the junction left unmatched. This CDR3 has 16 amino acids. Per the germline V gene, CDR1 is SGHRS and CDR2 is YFSETQ. In nucleotides, the CDR3 is TGCGCCAGCAGCACCGGGACAGGGGTCGTGTCAGATACGCAGTATTTT. This encodes CASSTGTGVVSDTQYF.

V is TRBV4-3 and J is TRBJ2-7; TRBD1 agrees at 8 bases. J was trimmed by 0 bases and V by 3 bases; bases with no gene match: 13. This CDR3 has 18 amino acids. Germline values: CDR1 LGHNA, CDR2 YSLEER. DNA of the CDR3: TGCGCCAGCAGCCAGATGGGGCCCACGGGACAGGCCTCCTACGAGCAGTACTTC. It is translated as CASSQMGPTGQASYEQYF.

The V and J genes are TRBV20-1 and TRBJ2-3; no clear D gene. This CDR3 contains 13 residues. The germline gives CDR1 DFQATT, CDR2 SNEGSKA (reference sequence). V dropped 5 bases and J dropped 5 bases, with 14 bases sitting between them. CDR3 in DNA: TGCAGTGCTGGGTTGGGCTTCGTAGATACGCAGTATTTT. It yields the protein CSAGLGFVDTQYF.

This clonotype was detected many times. The chain employs TRBV5-1 and TRBJ2-1, with TRBD2 matching 8 bases. The junction had 5 bases not matched to a gene; V was cut back by 0 bases and J by 3 bases. CDR1 and CDR2 from the germline V gene are SGHRS and YFSETQ. This CDR3 is 16 amino acids long. CDR3 coding DNA: TGCGCCAGCAGCTTGGCAACGGCGGGGGGCTACAATGAGCAGTTCTTC. Protein: CASSLATAGGYNEQFF.

This clonotype occurred a few times. The genes are TRBV9 and TRBJ1-4, with no clear D. Trimming removed 3 bases from V and 3 bases from J, with 12 bases in between. This CDR3 spans 15 amino acids. From germline, CDR1 is SGDLS and CDR2 YYNGEE. The CDR3 DNA sequence: TGTGCCAGCAGCGCAAGCGGTGAGGCTAATGAAAAACTGTTTTTT. This translates into CASSASGEANEKLFF.

This clonotype came up a few times. The chain recombines TRBV7-9 with TRBJ2-5; a weak D match, TRBD2 (6 bases). Germline V gene sequence: CDR1 SEHNR, CDR2 FQNEAQ (reference sequence). Trimming removed 2 bases at V and 4 bases at J, with 11 bases between. This CDR3 is built from 14 residues. The CDR3 reads CASSLIGGLETQYF. The CDR3 nucleotides read TGTGCCAGCAGCTTAATCGGAGGGCTAGAGACCCAGTACTTC.

This chain uses TRBV20-1 with TRBJ1-3; possible D gene TRBD1, 5 bases. The V end lost 3 bases, the J end lost 0 bases, and 18 bases lay between the germline ends. Germline V gene data show CDR1 as DFQATT and CDR2 as SNEGSKA (reference sequence). The CDR3 has 17 amino acids. CDR3: CSARENKRGLSGNTIYF. In DNA, the CDR3 is TGCAGTGCTAGGGAGAACAAAAGGGGTCTCTCTGGAAACACCATATATTTT.

J is TRBJ1-5 and V is TRBV4-2; 8 nucleotides agree with TRBD1. The trim removed 3 bases at V and 5 bases at J, leaving 9 bases unmatched. CDR1 and CDR2 (germline): LGHNA, YNFKEQ. This CDR3 has 16 residues. The CDR3 is CASSHADRVGDQPQHF. The CDR3 nucleotides are TGTGCCAGCAGCCATGCGGACAGGGTAGGGGATCAGCCCCAGCATTTT.

V usage is TRBV9 and J usage is TRBJ2-2, with D possibly TRBD2 on 5 matching bases. With 2 bases removed from V and 7 bases from J, the gap between germline ends came to 15 bases. Germline-derived CDR1 and CDR2 are SGDLS and YYNGEE. The CDR3 has 15 amino acids. CDR3 in amino acids: CASSVTPGFSGELFF. The CDR3 DNA follows: TGTGCCAGCAGCGTGACCCCGGGATTTAGCGGGGAGCTGTTTTTT.

This clonotype occurred a few times. The chain couples TRBV29-1 to TRBJ2-1; 8 bases are shared with TRBD1. Unmatched junction bases numbered 13, after V lost 0 bases and J lost 9 bases. Germline V gives CDR1 SQVTM, CDR2 ANQGSEA. The CDR3 length is 16 residues. DNA of the CDR3: TGCAGCGTTGAAGAGAACTCCCGGACAGGGCCAAGTGAGCAGTTCTTC. Protein: CSVEENSRTGPSEQFF.

Of note for this clonotype: One end of the junction fails to match germline, which may point to a read error. The chain recombines TRBV7-7 with TRBJ2-7, with TRBD2 as a possible D gene (6 bases). Germline V CDR1 and CDR2: SSHAT, FNYEAQ (reference sequence). This CDR3 is 14 amino acids long. DNA of the CDR3: TGTGCTAGCAGCTTAGCGGTGCAGGGAGGCGAGCAGTACTTC. Its protein is CASSLAVQGGEQYF.

The rearrangement links TRBV6-5 to TRBJ1-5; 7 nucleotides line up with TRBD1. Trimming cost V 6 bases and J 6 bases; bases outside gene matches: 5. There are 13 residues in the CDR3. In germline, CDR1 is MNHEY, CDR2 SVGAGI. The CDR3 nucleotides read TGTGCCAGCAGGTCGACAGGGACTCAGCCCCAGCATTTT. It is translated as CASRSTGTQPQHF.

The rearrangement joins TRBV27 to TRBJ2-1, with 7 bases matching TRBD1. The V and J ends lost 4 bases and 2 bases, in that order; junction bases with no gene match: 2. The CDR3 loop spans 14 amino acids. Germline CDR1 and CDR2: MNHEY and SMNVEV (reference sequence). CDR3 sequence reads: CASSWQGAYNEQFF. The CDR3, as DNA: TGTGCCAGCAGTTGGCAGGGGGCCTACAATGAGCAGTTCTTC.

The table lists this clonotype with a few counts. V usage is TRBV9 and J usage is TRBJ2-7, with D possibly being TRBD2 (6 bases). Trimming left V 0 bases short and J 4 bases short, with 11 bases between. The CDR3 contains 14 residues. CDR1 and CDR2 (germline): SGDLS, YYNGEE. The CDR3 spells CASSVGSSAYEQYF. The CDR3 DNA sequence: TGTGCCAGCAGCGTAGGATCTAGCGCATACGAGCAGTACTTC.

This clonotype was seen ten or more times. The chain is built from TRBV4-1 and TRBJ2-2; 7 nucleotides align to TRBD1. V lost 1 base, J lost 1 base, and 0 bases stayed unmatched. CDR3 length: 15 residues. The germline V gene has CDR1 MGHRA and CDR2 YSYEKL. CDR3 DNA: TGCGCCAGCAGCCAAGGGGACAGGAACACCGGGGAGCTGTTTTTT. Translating it yields CASSQGDRNTGELFF.

The chain carries TRBV10-3 and TRBJ1-1; no firm D call. Trimming removed 3 bases from V and 0 bases from J, with 8 bases in between. Germline V gene data show CDR1 as ENHRY and CDR2 as SYGVKD. The CDR3 is 14 residues long. CDR3 region: CAISERALNTEAFF. CDR3 nucleotide sequence: TGTGCCATCAGTGAAAGGGCCTTGAACACTGAAGCTTTCTTT.

Only a few counts were recorded for this clonotype. V and J are TRBV7-9 and TRBJ2-1; D not certain. The CDR3 runs 16 residues. Trimming left V 1 base short and J 6 bases short, with 16 bases between. Germline CDR1 SEHNR, CDR2 FQNEAQ (reference sequence). The CDR3 region is CASSLGGVEMVNEQFF. DNA for the CDR3: TGTGCCAGCAGCTTAGGAGGAGTAGAGATGGTCAATGAGCAGTTCTTC.

This clonotype was detected only a few times. The rearrangement links TRBV11-2 to TRBJ2-1; 14 bases align to TRBD2. Germline V gene data show CDR1 as SGHAT and CDR2 as FQNNGV. V lost 5 bases to trimming and J lost 6 bases; unmatched junction nucleotides: 6. CDR3 size: 16 residues. This CDR3 is CASSPTSGRVVNEQFF. CDR3 in DNA: TGTGCCAGCAGCCCGACTAGCGGGAGGGTTGTCAATGAGCAGTTCTTC.

This chain joins TRBV7-2 and TRBJ2-1; D tentatively fits TRBD1 or TRBD2 (6 bases each). The CDR3 spans 13 residues. Germline CDR1 reads SGHTA; CDR2 reads FQGNSA. With 8 bases removed from V and 3 bases from J, the gap between germline ends came to 11 bases. The CDR3 DNA reads as TGTGCCAGCCTCAAGGGGGGCTACAATGAGCAGTTCTTC. This gives the protein CASLKGGYNEQFF.

This clonotype was detected only a few times. CDR3 nucleotides: TGTGCCAGCAGCCGTACAGGTTGGAGCTATGGCTACACCTTC. Translation gives CASSRTGWSYGYTF. The genes are TRBV7-9 and TRBJ1-2; maybe TRBD1 (5 bases). CDR1 and CDR2 (germline): SEHNR, FQNEAQ (reference sequence). V lost 5 bases and J 4 bases, leaving 14 bases between the germline ends. The CDR3 covers 14 residues. Variable domain in full (rest from reference TRBV7-9 and TRBJ1-2): DTGVSQNPRHKITKRGQNVTFRCDPISEHNRLYWYRQTLGQGPEFLTYFQNEAQLEKSRLLSDRFSAERPKGSFSTLEIQRTEQGDSAMYLCASSRTGWSYGYTFGSGTRLTVV.

This clonotype showed up just a few times. In DNA, the CDR3 is TGTGCCATCAATACGGGGGCCATCTCCTACGAGCAGTACTTC. Amino acids: CAINTGAISYEQYF. This chain links TRBV10-3 with TRBJ2-7; the D call may be TRBD1 or TRBD2 (6 bases each). The CDR3 extends over 14 amino acids. CDR1 and CDR2 from the germline V gene are ENHRY and SYGVKD. Trimming removed 7 bases from V and 0 bases from J, with 13 bases in between.

This rearrangement joins TRBV7-2 to TRBJ2-5; 7 bases are shared with TRBD2. The CDR3 totals 16 residues. Germline V gene data show CDR1 as SGHTA and CDR2 as FQGNSA. Unmatched junction bases numbered 11, after V lost 5 bases and J lost 2 bases. CDR3 DNA sequence: TGTGCCAGCAGCCCTAGACGGGGAGGGCCGCAAGAGACCCAGTACTTC. Amino acids: CASSPRRGGPQETQYF.

This clonotype was seen only once. V is TRBV2 and J is TRBJ1-1; 7 bases fit TRBD1. The CDR3 runs to 15 residues. With 4 bases clipped from V and 7 bases from J, the junction kept 12 bases outside the gene matches. CDR1 and CDR2 from the germline V gene are SNHLY and FYNNEI. CDR3 amino acids: CASSGTQGSYLEAFF. CDR3 in DNA: TGTGCCAGCAGTGGAACACAGGGGTCCTATCTTGAAGCTTTCTTT.

V and J are TRBV29-1 and TRBJ2-3; D possibly matches TRBD1 or TRBD2 (5 bases each). This CDR3 comprises 12 residues. With 4 bases removed from V and 9 bases from J, the gap between germline ends came to 14 bases. Germline CDR1 and CDR2: SQVTM and ANQGSEA. The CDR3 sequence is CSVVATEGTQYF. CDR3 sequence (DNA): TGCAGCGTTGTCGCGACAGAGGGAACGCAGTATTTT.

This clonotype turned up a few times. The chain carries TRBV7-2 and TRBJ2-3, with 13 bases lining up with TRBD2. Germline V lookup: CDR1 SGHTA, CDR2 FQGNSA. V lost 1 base to trimming and J lost 7 bases; unmatched junction nucleotides: 8. This CDR3 region has 17 residues. DNA for the CDR3: TGTGCCAGCAGCTTAGGGACTAGCGGGAGTTTAGGAAATACGCAGTATTTT. Its translation is CASSLGTSGSLGNTQYF.

This clonotype has ten or more counts. J is TRBJ2-1 and V is TRBV7-8; 11 positions match TRBD2. Germline CDR1 SGHVS, CDR2 FQNEAQ. The CDR3 covers 18 residues. The V and J ends lost 0 bases and 8 bases, in that order; junction bases with no gene match: 12. The CDR3 sequence is CASSLAHSGLAASDEQFF. CDR3 coding DNA: TGTGCCAGCAGCTTAGCCCACTCGGGACTAGCGGCGTCTGATGAGCAGTTCTTC.

The chain is built from TRBV7-2 and TRBJ2-5; 14 bases match TRBD2. Germline V gene sequence: CDR1 SGHTA, CDR2 FQGNSA. V was clipped by 3 bases and J by 2 bases; unmatched bases: 14. There are 20 residues in the CDR3. CDR3 in amino acids: CASSFRAWTSGRTIQETQYF. DNA for the CDR3: TGTGCCAGCAGCTTTAGGGCCTGGACTAGCGGGAGGACGATTCAAGAGACCCAGTACTTC. Full variable domain (outside the CDR3, taken from reference TRBV7-2 and TRBJ2-5): GAGVSQSPSNKVTEKGKDVELRCDPISGHTALYWYRQSLGQGLEFLIYFQGNSAPDKSGLPSDRFSAERTGGSVSTLTIQRTQQEDSAVYLCASSFRAWTSGRTIQETQYFGPGTRLLVL.

This clonotype was seen a handful of times. The chain links TRBV10-3 to TRBJ2-1; no firm D call. The V gene lost 11 bases and the J gene lost 2 bases, with 16 bases spanning the gap. Germline lookup yields CDR1 ENHRY and CDR2 SYGVKD. This CDR3 region has 14 residues. In DNA, the CDR3 is TGTGCCGTCCGCCCGGATGTGGCCTACAATGAGCAGTTCTTC. Translation gives CAVRPDVAYNEQFF.

To note about this clonotype: One end of the junction does not line up with germline, which may come from a read error. V usage is TRBV5-1 and J usage is TRBJ2-5; D remains unclear. Per the germline V gene, CDR1 is SGHRS and CDR2 is YFSETQ. The CDR3 loop spans 11 amino acids. The CDR3, as DNA: TGCGCCAGCAGGTTGGCAGAGACCCAGTACTTC. Amino acids: CASRLAETQYF.

This rearrangement joins TRBV2 to TRBJ1-3; D not resolved. This CDR3 is built from 14 residues. V was cut by 3 bases and J by 0 bases, with 6 bases left in between. Per the germline V gene, CDR1 is SNHLY and CDR2 is FYNNEI. The CDR3 bases are TGTGCCAGCAGTGATTTGACCTCTGGAAACACCATATATTTT. It yields the protein CASSDLTSGNTIYF.